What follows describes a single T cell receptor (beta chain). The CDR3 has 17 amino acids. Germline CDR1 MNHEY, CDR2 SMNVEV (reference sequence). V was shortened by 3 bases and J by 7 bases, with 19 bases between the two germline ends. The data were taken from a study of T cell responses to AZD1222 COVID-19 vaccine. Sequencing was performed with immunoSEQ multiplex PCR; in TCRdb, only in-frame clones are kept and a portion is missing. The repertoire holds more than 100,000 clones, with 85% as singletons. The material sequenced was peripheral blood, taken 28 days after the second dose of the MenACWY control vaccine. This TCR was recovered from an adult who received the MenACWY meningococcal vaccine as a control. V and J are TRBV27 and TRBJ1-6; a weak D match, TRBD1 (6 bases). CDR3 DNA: TGTGCCAGCAGTTTGGGGGGGGCAATTCTTCCCAATTCACCCCTCCACTTT. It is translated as CASSLGGAILPNSPLHF.